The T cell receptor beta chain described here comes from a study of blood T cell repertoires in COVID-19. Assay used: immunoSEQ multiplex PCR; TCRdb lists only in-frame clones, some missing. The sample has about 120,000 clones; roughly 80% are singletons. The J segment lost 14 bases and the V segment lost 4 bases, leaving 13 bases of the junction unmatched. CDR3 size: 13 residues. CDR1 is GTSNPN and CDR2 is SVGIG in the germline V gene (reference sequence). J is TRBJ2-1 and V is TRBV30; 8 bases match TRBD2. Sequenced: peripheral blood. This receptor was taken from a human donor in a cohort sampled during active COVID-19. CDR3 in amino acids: CAWKRAGGESKFF. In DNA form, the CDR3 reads TGTGCCTGGAAAAGGGCGGGAGGAGAATCAAAGTTCTTC.